This is a list of T cell receptor beta chains from one sample in a study of regulatory T cells in long-lasting Graves disease. TCRdb reprocessed the multiplex PCR reads via MiXCR and lists one record per CDR3 protein. There are 400,000 to 500,000 distinct CDR3 sequences in the sample; about 15% occur only once, and approximately 7.8% lies in the top ten. In addition, the sample was reused for a study of T cells in Graves' hyperthyroidism and ophthalmopathy.

Sequencing used peripheral blood mononuclear cells (PBMCs), obtained at new diagnosis, from a patient treated with antithyroid drugs. The receptor set was obtained from a woman aged 40-49 years with Graves disease. CDR3s include the opening cysteine and the closing phenylalanine or tryptophan. The D gene is left open where the match is weak.

CDR3 protein: CASSNGEAKPYNEQFF; D gene: NA; V gene: TRBV13
CDR3 protein: CASSSGQGMWGETQYF; D gene: TRBD1; V gene: TRBV13
CDR3 protein: CASSLPGLASKNIQYF; D gene: NA; V gene: TRBV28
CDR3 protein: CASSFNALGYTYNEQFF; D gene: NA; V gene: TRBV28
CDR3 protein: CASSQELRGRGVAEAFF; D gene: NA; V gene: TRBV4-1
CDR3 protein: CASTHTDRVYEQYF; D gene: NA; V gene: TRBV5-4
CDR3 protein: CASSSTGGDADTQYF; D gene: TRBD1; V gene: TRBV7-3
CDR3 protein: CALGQGFTDEQFF; D gene: TRBD1; V gene: TRBV7-9
CDR3 protein: CASSLRGFEAFF; D gene: TRBD1; V gene: TRBV7-6
CDR3 protein: CASSPGQIYEQYF; D gene: NA; V gene: TRBV11-1
CDR3 protein: CASSKIQETQYF; D gene: NA; V gene: TRBV7-9
CDR3 protein: CASSLALTSGFTGELFF; D gene: TRBD2; V gene: TRBV12-3/TRBV12-4
CDR3 protein: CASSLGGSYNEQFF; D gene: NA; V gene: TRBV12-3/TRBV12-4
CDR3 protein: CATSREHGTEGFPSGNTIYF; D gene: TRBD1; V gene: TRBV15
CDR3 protein: CASSIAGGDVTGELFF; D gene: TRBD2; V gene: TRBV19